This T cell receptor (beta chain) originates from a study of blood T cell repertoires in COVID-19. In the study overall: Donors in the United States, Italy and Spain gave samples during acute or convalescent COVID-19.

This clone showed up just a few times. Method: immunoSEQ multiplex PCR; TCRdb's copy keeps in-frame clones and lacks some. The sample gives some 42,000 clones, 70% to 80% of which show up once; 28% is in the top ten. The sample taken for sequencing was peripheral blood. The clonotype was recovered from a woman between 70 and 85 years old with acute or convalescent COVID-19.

CDR3 sequence reads: CASSLSAGVGYGYTF. The CDR3 DNA follows: TGTGCCAGCAGTTTATCCGCAGGGGTTGGCTATGGCTACACCTTC. V is TRBV28 and J is TRBJ1-2; maybe TRBD1 (6 bases). This CDR3 has 15 residues. Germline assignment: CDR1 MDHEN and CDR2 SYDVKM. Trimming took off 1 base at V and 4 bases at J, with 13 bases between the two ends.